This T cell receptor (beta chain) is from a study of T cell repertoires in cytomegalovirus infection. Study summary: Evidence of both CMV infection and a matching HLA type came from public TCR beta signatures.

TCRdb reprocessed the reads via MiXCR and lists one record per CDR3 protein. The sample has more than 250,000 distinct CDR3 sequences, about 25% seen once. Germline values: CDR1 DFQATT, CDR2 SNEGSKA (reference sequence). The CDR3 runs to 15 residues. V was pared by 0 bases and J by 0 bases, with 9 bases between. This clonotype was counted between two and nine times. The antigen is unknown. This TCR came from a human donor in good health (CMV status not recorded). Some clones in this sample may be carry-over from other donors' samples. Source: cultured PBMCs, taken from culture after CMV antigen stimulation. The chain recombines TRBV20-1 with TRBJ1-3; a possible D gene is TRBD1 (5 bases). As DNA, the CDR3 is TGCAGTGCTAGAGATGGGGGAAACTCTGGAAACACCATATATTTT. Encoded protein: CSARDGGNSGNTIYF.